This is a list of T cell receptor beta chains from one sample in a study of blood T cell repertoires in COVID-19. Generated by immunoSEQ multiplex PCR, the TCRdb table keeps only in-frame clones and is missing some. The table has 90,000 to 100,000 clones, roughly 80% seen once. Sequencing used peripheral blood. These TCRs come from a woman of 80 years or more with acute or convalescent COVID-19. Each CDR3 is given with its conserved first and last residue. Each record gives: V gene, J gene, clone size, D gene, CDR3 protein, CDR3 DNA. The D gene is left open where the match is weak. Not every row has a clone size; where given, it reads once, few, many or a size class.

TRBV18,TRBJ1-1,-,-,CASSPGRVDTEAFF,TGTGCCAGCTCACCAGGCAGGGTGGACACTGAAGCTTTCTTT
TRBV7-3,TRBJ2-2,-,TRBD1,CASSLGGQGAGTGELFF,TGTGCCAGCAGCCTAGGTGGACAGGGGGCTGGGACCGGGGAGCTGTTTTTT
TRBV5-1,TRBJ2-2,once,TRBD1,CASSPRGQGGELFF,TGCGCCAGCAGCCCCAGGGGGCAAGGCGGGGAGCTGTTTTTT
TRBV5-4,TRBJ2-5,-,TRBD2,CASSLPSSGQETQYF,TGTGCCAGCAGCTTGCCGTCTAGCGGCCAAGAGACCCAGTACTTC
TRBV19,TRBJ1-6,few,-,CASSLQVKAAPLHF,TGTGCCAGTAGTTTACAGGTTAAGGCCGCACCCCTCCACTTT
TRBV28,TRBJ1-2,-,TRBD1,CASRAGTAANYGYTF,TGTGCCAGCAGGGCCGGGACAGCAGCTAACTATGGCTACACCTTC
TRBV10-3,TRBJ1-5,-,-,CASRGEGQPQHF,TGTGCCTCCCGGGGTGAGGGTCAGCCCCAGCATTTT
TRBV18,TRBJ2-5,-,TRBD2,CASSPGGQETQYF,TGTGCCAGCTCACCGGGGGGGCAAGAGACCCAGTACTTC
TRBV7-8,TRBJ2-7,few,TRBD1,CASSPKDRGLSEQYF,TGTGCCAGCAGCCCTAAAGACAGGGGGCTATCCGAGCAGTACTTC
TRBV5-1,TRBJ1-6,few,-,CASSLVAGHNSPLHF,TGCGCCAGCAGCTTGGTGGCAGGGCATAATTCACCCCTCCACTTT
TRBV7-9,TRBJ1-4,few,TRBD1,CASSRRQGPINEKLFF,TGTGCCAGCAGCCGAAGACAGGGGCCAATCAATGAAAAACTGTTTTTT
TRBV3-1/TRBV3-2,TRBJ1-6,-,-,CASSQFPGVNNSPLHF,TGTGCCAGCAGCCAATTTCCGGGAGTAAATAATTCACCCCTCCACTTT
TRBV28,TRBJ1-1,-,TRBD1,CASSFGDRVSTEAFF,TGTGCCAGCAGTTTTGGAGACAGGGTGAGCACTGAAGCTTTCTTT
TRBV6-2/TRBV6-3,TRBJ2-7,-,TRBD2,CASSYSAGGIYEQYF,TGTGCCAGCAGTTACTCGGCGGGGGGCATCTACGAGCAGTACTTC
TRBV2,TRBJ1-4,-,-,CASSEARATNEKLFF,TGTGCCAGCAGTGAAGCGCGAGCAACTAATGAAAAACTGTTTTTT
TRBV5-4,TRBJ1-4,-,TRBD1,CASSLKAGGTEKLFF,TGTGCCAGCAGCTTGAAAGCAGGGGGCACTGAAAAACTGTTTTTT
TRBV9,TRBJ2-1,-,TRBD2,CASSALGLASYNEQFF,TGTGCCAGCAGCGCCCTGGGACTAGCATCCTACAATGAGCAGTTCTTC
TRBV7-9,TRBJ1-4,-,TRBD1,CASNRGTNEKLFF,TGTGCCAGCAACAGGGGGACTAATGAAAAACTGTTTTTT
TRBV7-2,TRBJ1-1,few,-,CASSPRTEAFF,TGTGCCAGCAGCCCCCGGACTGAAGCTTTCTTT
TRBV29-1,TRBJ2-3,few,-,CSTPGSGTDTQYF,TGCAGTACACCGGGTAGTGGAACAGATACGCAGTATTTT
TRBV3-1/TRBV3-2,TRBJ1-3,few,TRBD1,CASSQGTGGSGNTIYF,TGTGCCAGCAGCCAAGGGACAGGGGGCTCTGGAAACACCATATATTTT
TRBV5-1,TRBJ1-1,-,-,CASSLAGSTEAFF,TGCGCCAGCAGCTTGGCGGGGAGCACTGAAGCTTTCTTT
TRBV25-1,TRBJ2-1,-,TRBD1,CASSEQGALVEQFF,TGTGCCAGCAGTGAACAGGGGGCTCTCGTTGAGCAGTTCTTC
TRBV2,TRBJ2-3,once,-,CASSAGTRRVTDTQYF,TGTGCCAGCAGTGCAGGGACCCGGAGGGTCACAGATACGCAGTATTTT
TRBV5-1,TRBJ2-6,-,-,CASSLLPVASGANVLTF,TGCGCCAGCAGCCTCTTGCCCGTTGCGTCGGGGGCCAACGTCCTGACTTTC
TRBV6-6,TRBJ2-7,-,-,CASSPRTDSYEQYF,TGTGCCAGCAGCCCCCGGACTGATTCCTACGAGCAGTACTTC
TRBV27,TRBJ2-2,-,TRBD1,CASRRERDRATGELFF,TGTGCCAGCAGACGTGAAAGGGACAGGGCCACCGGGGAGCTGTTTTTT
TRBV5-1,TRBJ2-3,-,TRBD2,CASSLLPTSGGDTQYF,TGCGCCAGCAGCTTGCTCCCTACTAGCGGGGGAGATACGCAGTATTTT
TRBV24-1,TRBJ2-1,-,TRBD2,CATSDLASGGYYNEQFF,TGTGCCACCAGTGATTTGGCTAGCGGGGGTTATTACAATGAGCAGTTCTTC
TRBV13,TRBJ2-3,-,-,CASSLTRRTDTQYF,TGTGCCAGCAGCTTGACTAGAAGGACAGATACGCAGTATTTT
TRBV12-2,TRBJ2-7,-,-,CASRFDRGVNEQYF,TGTGCAAGTCGCTTCGACAGGGGAGTCAACGAGCAGTACTTC
TRBV7-9,TRBJ2-5,-,-,CASSLYLLGLAEETQYF,TGTGCCAGCAGCTTATATCTCTTGGGACTTGCCGAAGAGACCCAGTACTTC
TRBV19,TRBJ2-1,-,TRBD2,CASSPSGGDNEQFF,TGTGCCAGTAGTCCTAGCGGGGGGGACAATGAGCAGTTCTTC
TRBV2,TRBJ1-2,-,-,CASSERRGSYGYTF,TGTGCCAGCAGTGAGCGAAGGGGGTCTTATGGCTACACCTTC
TRBV15,TRBJ2-2,-,-,CATSRPQGPTGELFF,TGTGCCACCAGCAGGCCCCAGGGGCCCACCGGGGAGCTGTTTTTT
TRBV7-2,TRBJ2-5,-,TRBD2,CASSKERGTSGTSETQYF,TGTGCCAGCAGCAAAGAGAGGGGGACTAGCGGTACGTCAGAGACCCAGTACTTC
TRBV19,TRBJ1-5,-,-,CASSIEGGSNQPQHF,TGTGCCAGTAGTATAGAGGGAGGGAGCAATCAGCCCCAGCATTTT
TRBV18,TRBJ1-2,-,-,CASSPQKTNYGYTF,TGTGCCAGCTCACCTCAGAAAACTAACTATGGCTACACCTTC
TRBV5-1,TRBJ2-5,-,-,CASSLGGDETQYF,TGCGCCAGCAGCTTGGGCGGTGACGAGACCCAGTACTTC
TRBV24-1,TRBJ1-5,-,TRBD1,CATSDLGTVINQPQHF,TGTGCCACCAGTGATTTGGGGACAGTTATCAATCAGCCCCAGCATTTT
TRBV5-8,TRBJ1-2,-,-,CASNQDPGINYGYTF,TGTGCCAGCAACCAGGACCCCGGGATTAACTATGGCTACACCTTC
TRBV6-2/TRBV6-3,TRBJ2-3,-,TRBD2,CASTPTGGRSTDTQYF,TGTGCCAGCACCCCAACGGGGGGGCGAAGCACAGATACGCAGTATTTT
TRBV29-1,TRBJ1-1,-,TRBD1,CSGLGQGVTAFF,TGCAGCGGGTTGGGACAGGGGGTAACGGCTTTCTTT
TRBV2,TRBJ1-6,few,-,CASYGRGNSPLHF,TGTGCCAGCTATGGACGGGGGAATTCACCCCTCCACTTT
TRBV28,TRBJ1-3,-,-,CASSSQGSGNTIYF,TGTGCCAGCAGTTCTCAGGGCTCGGGAAACACCATATATTTT
TRBV7-2,TRBJ1-5,-,-,CASSLDTGPQPQHF,TGTGCCAGCAGCTTAGATACAGGGCCTCAGCCCCAGCATTTT
TRBV6-2/TRBV6-3,TRBJ1-5,-,-,CASSYSAGLDQPQHF,TGTGCCAGCAGTTACTCGGCAGGGCTTGATCAGCCCCAGCATTTT
TRBV5-4,TRBJ1-4,-,-,CASSFIGATNEKLFF,TGTGCCAGCAGCTTCATCGGGGCAACTAATGAAAAACTGTTTTTT
TRBV19,TRBJ1-2,few,TRBD1,CASTRGGQGAGYTF,TGTGCCAGCACACGTGGGGGACAGGGGGCTGGCTACACCTTC
TRBV18,TRBJ1-3,few,-,CASSLYRDSGNTIYF,TGTGCCAGCTCACTTTACAGAGACTCTGGAAACACCATATATTTT
TRBV5-4,TRBJ2-6,-,-,CASSPAQSSGANVLTF,TGTGCCAGCAGCCCCGCGCAAAGCTCTGGGGCCAACGTCCTGACTTTC
TRBV6-5,TRBJ1-2,-,TRBD1,CASSYSKDRGSYTF,TGTGCCAGCAGTTACTCGAAGGACAGGGGCAGCTACACCTTC
TRBV3-1/TRBV3-2,TRBJ1-2,-,TRBD1,CASSRSGGSYGYTF,TGTGCCAGCAGCCGGTCAGGGGGTAGCTATGGCTACACCTTC
TRBV10-3,TRBJ1-1,-,-,CAIGRELGTEAFF,TGTGCCATCGGACGGGAATTGGGCACTGAAGCTTTCTTT
TRBV7-9,TRBJ1-4,-,-,CASREAANEKLFF,TGTGCCAGCAGGGAGGCAGCAAATGAAAAACTGTTTTTT
TRBV19,TRBJ2-6,-,-,CASRRQFYGANVLTF,TGTGCCAGTAGGCGACAGTTCTATGGGGCCAACGTCCTGACTTTC
TRBV28,TRBJ1-5,-,-,CASSTAGHQPQHF,TGTGCCAGCAGTACTGCAGGCCATCAGCCCCAGCATTTT
TRBV24-1,TRBJ2-4,once,TRBD1,CATSDSGGAAKNIQYF,TGTGCCACCAGTGATTCAGGGGGTGCGGCCAAAAACATTCAGTACTTC